This T cell receptor (beta chain) was identified during a study of T cells in Graves' hyperthyroidism and ophthalmopathy. The CDR3 length is 15 residues. V was pared by 5 bases and J by 7 bases, with 11 bases of the junction left unmatched. Amplified regions were TCR beta CDR3 sequences from RNA transcripts. In the first-round RT-PCR of the TCR CDR3, the HTBI primer set was used. One entry per CDR3 protein results from TCRdb running MiXCR on the multiplex PCR reads. The table lists a few hundred thousand distinct CDR3 sequences, 20% to 25% of them singletons. The rearrangement links TRBV12-3 or TRBV12-4 to TRBJ2-1; 7 nucleotides agree with TRBD2. The sequencing sample was made of blood. The sequence was collected from a man in his thirties or forties with Graves' ophthalmopathy. The CDR3 is CASSNPAGLYNEQFF. In DNA form, the CDR3 reads TGTGCCAGCAGTAATCCAGCGGGACTCTATAATGAGCAGTTCTTC.